The entry below gives a single T cell receptor (beta chain) sequence along with its context. The V end lost 7 bases, the J end lost 13 bases, and 20 bases lay between the germline ends. The CDR3 extends over 13 amino acids. Germline CDR1 KGHDR, CDR2 SFDVKD. The sample originates from a study of blood T cell repertoires in COVID-19. Overall study: Samples representing acute and convalescent COVID-19 were sourced from the United States, Italy and Spain.

Assay used: immunoSEQ multiplex PCR; TCRdb lists only in-frame clones, some missing. This repertoire shows some 200,000 clones, about 85% found once; its top ten account for roughly 21%. The sequence derives from a man between 60 and 75 years old with active or convalescent COVID-19. The rearrangement links TRBV24-1 to TRBJ2-3; D is unresolved. Sequenced: peripheral blood. This chain's CDR3 is CATSQRGFDPEYF. CDR3 in DNA: TGTGCCACCAGCCAGCGTGGGTTCGATCCAGAGTATTTT.